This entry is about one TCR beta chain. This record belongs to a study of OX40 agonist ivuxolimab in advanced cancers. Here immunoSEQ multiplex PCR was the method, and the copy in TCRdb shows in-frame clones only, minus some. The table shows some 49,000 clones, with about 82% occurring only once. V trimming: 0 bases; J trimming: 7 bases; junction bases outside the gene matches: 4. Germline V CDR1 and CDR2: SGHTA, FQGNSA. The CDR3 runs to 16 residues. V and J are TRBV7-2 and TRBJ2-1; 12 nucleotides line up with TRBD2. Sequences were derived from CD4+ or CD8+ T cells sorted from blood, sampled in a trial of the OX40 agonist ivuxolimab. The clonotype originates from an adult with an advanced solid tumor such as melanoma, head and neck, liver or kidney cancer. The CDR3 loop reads CASSLALAGGRNEQFF. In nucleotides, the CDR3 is TGTGCCAGCAGCTTAGCCCTAGCGGGGGGGCGAAATGAGCAGTTCTTC. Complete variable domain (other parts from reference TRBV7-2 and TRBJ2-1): GAGVSQSPSNKVTEKGKDVELRCDPISGHTALYWYRQSLGQGLEFLIYFQGNSAPDKSGLPSDRFSAERTGGSVSTLTIQRTQQEDSAVYLCASSLALAGGRNEQFFGPGTRLTVL.